The 23 T cell receptor beta chains presented below share a single source sample, sequenced in a study of CD8+ T cells in alopecia areata. Treatment: oral pan-JAK inhibitor, 5-10 mg twice daily. As the sequencing template, cDNA was produced by extracting RNA and reverse transcribing it. Clones were sequenced by immunoSEQ multiplex PCR, and TCRdb holds only the in-frame ones, with some missing. Among 95,000 to 110,000 clones listed, about nine tenths were seen once. The material was CD8+ T cells sorted from blood, obtained at approximately week 31, from a patient treated with tofacitinib. The receptors stem from a human donor with alopecia areata.

The chain employs TRBV2 and TRBJ2-2, with D tentatively TRBD1 (6 bases). Deletions cut 10 bases from V and 0 bases from J, with 18 bases between. The CDR3 has 16 amino acids. Germline V gene data show CDR1 as SNHLY and CDR2 as FYNNEI. CDR3 coding DNA: TGTGCCATCATAGGGGGATTCACTTCGAACACCGGGGAGCTGTTTTTT. Protein sequence: CAIIGGFTSNTGELFF.

This clone was counted between two and nine times. The chain couples TRBV29-1 to TRBJ1-2; unclear D gene. With 3 bases removed from V and 0 bases from J, the gap between germline ends came to 8 bases. CDR3 length: 13 residues. Looked up from germline, CDR1 is SQVTM and CDR2 is ANQGSEA. CDR3 protein: CSVERAPNYGYTF. CDR3 sequence (DNA): TGCAGCGTTGAGAGGGCGCCTAACTATGGCTACACCTTC.

V is TRBV30 and J is TRBJ2-1; TRBD2 agrees at 7 bases. The ends lost 3 bases at V and 8 bases at J; junction bases unmatched: 10. The CDR3 is 14 residues long. Germline loops: CDR1 GTSNPN, CDR2 SVGIG (reference sequence). The CDR3 DNA reads as TGTGCCTGGAGCCCACTGGGGGGGGGTGATGAGCAGTTCTTC. It is translated as CAWSPLGGGDEQFF.

The chain combines TRBV5-5 with TRBJ1-1; 7 nucleotides match TRBD1. The CDR3 spans 16 residues. V trimming: 3 bases; J trimming: 1 base; junction bases outside the gene matches: 9. Germline V gives CDR1 SGHKS, CDR2 YYEKEE (reference sequence). CDR3 sequence: CASSSDYRGTNTEAFF. CDR3 nucleotide sequence: TGTGCCAGCAGCTCCGACTACAGGGGCACGAACACTGAAGCTTTCTTT.

The V call is TRBV29-1, the J call TRBJ1-2; 8 bases are a match to TRBD1. This CDR3 has 13 amino acids. Germline trimming cut 7 bases from V and 8 bases from J; bases unmatched to any gene: 12. Germline assignment: CDR1 SQVTM and CDR2 ANQGSEA. CDR3 nucleotides: TGCAGCGCCCCAGGACCGACAGGGGTCGGCTACACCTTC. This gives the protein CSAPGPTGVGYTF.

The chain couples TRBV19 to TRBJ2-7, with TRBD1 matching over 7 bases. The CDR3 totals 13 residues. The ends lost 1 base at V and 3 bases at J; junction bases unmatched: 0. Germline-derived CDR1 and CDR2 are LNHDA and SQIVND (reference sequence). CDR3 sequence: CASSIGQGYEQYF. The CDR3 DNA reads TGTGCCAGTAGTATAGGACAGGGCTACGAGCAGTACTTC. The variable domain in full, with the rest retrieved from reference TRBV19 and TRBJ2-7, is DGGITQSPKYLFRKEGQNVTLSCEQNLNHDAMYWYRQDPGQGLRLIYYSQIVNDFQKGDIAEGYSVSREKKESFPLTVTSAQKNPTAFYLCASSIGQGYEQYFGPGTRLTVT.

Remarks on this clone: At the DNA level, this CDR3 is encoded by other sequences in the same sample as well. This rearrangement joins TRBV7-3 to TRBJ2-1; tentative D call: TRBD1 (5 bases). The CDR3 is 12 residues long. V dropped 2 bases and J dropped 6 bases, with 5 bases sitting between them. In germline, CDR1 is SGHTA, CDR2 FQGTGA. This CDR3 is CASSLGANEQFF. The CDR3, as DNA: TGTGCCAGCAGCTTAGGGGCCAATGAGCAGTTCTTC. Supplemented by reference TRBV7-3 and TRBJ2-1, the full variable domain reads GAGVSQTPSNKVTEKGKYVELRCDPISGHTALYWYRQSLGQGPEFLIYFQGTGAADDSGLPNDRFFAVRPEGSVSTLKIQRTERGDSAVYLCASSLGANEQFFGPGTRLTVL.

This clone showed up just once. The chain uses TRBV2 and TRBJ2-3; maybe TRBD2 (5 bases). Trimming left V 6 bases short and J 6 bases short, with 10 bases between. CDR1 is SNHLY, CDR2 FYNNEI, per germline. The length of the CDR3 is 12 residues. CDR3 sequence (DNA): TGTGCCAGCAGCCCGTTAGCGGATACGCAGTATTTT. Translating gives CASSPLADTQYF.

This clone was counted between two and nine times. V and J are TRBV27 and TRBJ2-7; 10 bases align to TRBD1. The CDR3 contains 15 residues. Germline CDR1 and CDR2: MNHEY and SMNVEV (reference sequence). The J segment lost 4 bases and the V segment lost 6 bases, leaving 9 bases of the junction unmatched. The CDR3 sequence is CASRSTGGYIYEQYF. DNA of the CDR3: TGTGCCAGCAGGTCGACAGGGGGCTATATATACGAGCAGTACTTC.

The chain employs TRBV10-2 and TRBJ2-1, with 9 positions matching TRBD2. The CDR3 contains 16 residues. J lost 0 bases, V lost 5 bases, and 5 bases had no gene match. Germline V gives CDR1 WSHSY, CDR2 SAAADI. The CDR3 DNA reads TGCGCCAGCAGTACCTTAGCGGGGGCCTCCTACAATGAGCAGTTCTTC. Its translation is CASSTLAGASYNEQFF.

V is TRBV27 and J is TRBJ2-5, with D possibly TRBD1 on 6 matching bases. The J call is uncertain, as TRBJ2-7 better fits the DNA end. Germline loops: CDR1 MNHEY, CDR2 SMNVEV (reference sequence). CDR3 length: 14 amino acids. The CDR3 sequence: CASSTTGSSYEQYF. The CDR3 DNA follows: TGTGCCAGCAGTACAACAGGGTCTTCCTACGAGCAGTACTTC.

The V and J genes are TRBV25-1 and TRBJ2-7; D may correspond to TRBD1 or TRBD2 (7 bases each). Germline assignment: CDR1 MGHDK and CDR2 SYGVNS. The CDR3 loop spans 15 amino acids. The V end was cut by 4 bases, the J end by 5 bases, with 18 bases between. The CDR3 loop reads CASSGYDREGDEQYF. CDR3 DNA sequence: TGTGCCAGCAGTGGATACGACAGGGAGGGGGACGAGCAGTACTTC.

With regard to this clone: Other nucleotide sequences in the sample specify the same CDR3. The genes are TRBV15 and TRBJ1-5, with 7 positions matching TRBD1. V trimming: 0 bases; J trimming: 4 bases; junction bases outside the gene matches: 3. The CDR3 covers 15 residues. CDR1 is LNHNV and CDR2 is YYDKDF in the germline V gene (reference sequence). The CDR3 region is CATSRDRGSNQPQHF. In DNA form, the CDR3 reads TGTGCCACCAGCAGAGACAGGGGGAGTAATCAGCCCCAGCATTTT.

The rearrangement uses TRBV7-9 and TRBJ1-1; no reliable D call. The germline gives CDR1 SEHNR, CDR2 FQNEAQ (reference sequence). The V gene lost 3 bases and the J gene lost 5 bases, with 4 bases spanning the gap. The length of the CDR3 is 11 residues. In DNA, the CDR3 is TGTGCCAGCAGCTTGCAGACTGAAGCTTTCTTT. This sequence encodes CASSLQTEAFF.

This clone has more than one count but fewer than ten. The chain uses TRBV5-1 and TRBJ2-7; D is perhaps TRBD2 (6 bases). Per the germline V gene, CDR1 is SGHRS and CDR2 is YFSETQ. V was shortened by 0 bases and J by 0 bases, with 10 bases between the two germline ends. The CDR3 totals 15 residues. The CDR3 protein is CASSLELAPSYEQYF. The CDR3 DNA reads as TGCGCCAGCAGCTTGGAACTAGCCCCCTCCTACGAGCAGTACTTC.

V gene TRBV27 combines with J gene TRBJ2-4; D remains ambiguous. Germline CDR1 is MNHEY and CDR2 is SMNVEV (reference sequence). The CDR3 extends over 14 amino acids. The V gene lost 3 bases and the J gene lost 9 bases, with 15 bases spanning the gap. The DNA for the CDR3 is TGTGCCAGCAGTTTCGACCCCATAGGTCGCATTCAGTACTTC. It encodes CASSFDPIGRIQYF.

This clone was seen a handful of times. This chain connects TRBV2 to TRBJ2-7, with D unresolved. V dropped 6 bases and J dropped 5 bases, with 8 bases sitting between them. Per the germline V gene, CDR1 is SNHLY and CDR2 is FYNNEI. The CDR3 covers 11 residues. CDR3: CASRSSHEQYF. The CDR3 coding sequence is TGTGCCAGCAGGAGTAGTCACGAGCAGTACTTC.

This chain uses TRBV7-9 with TRBJ2-4; weak D call: TRBD2 (5 bases). This CDR3 is built from 15 residues. Germline V CDR1 and CDR2: SEHNR, FQNEAQ (reference sequence). Trimming took 4 bases from V and 0 from J, leaving 10 bases between them. The CDR3 DNA follows: TGTGCCAGCAGCTCCGGACTGCTAGCCAAAAACATTCAGTACTTC. It translates to CASSSGLLAKNIQYF.

The genes are TRBV4-1 and TRBJ2-1; 7 bases are a match to TRBD2. Germline V gene lookup returns CDR1 MGHRA and CDR2 YSYEKL. This CDR3 region has 16 residues. The V gene end was trimmed by 5 bases and the J gene end by 0 bases; junction bases not matched to a gene: 7. The CDR3 coding sequence is TGCGCCAGCAGCAACTACCGGGAGGACTCCTACAATGAGCAGTTCTTC. Its protein product is CASSNYREDSYNEQFF.

The chain is built from TRBV5-5 and TRBJ1-5, with D possibly matching TRBD1 (5 bases). Deletions cut 4 bases from V and 7 bases from J, with 18 bases between. Looked up from germline, CDR1 is SGHKS and CDR2 is YYEKEE (reference sequence). The CDR3 extends over 15 amino acids. Here the CDR3 reads CASSPGPGDGQPQHF. The DNA of the CDR3 is TGTGCCAGCAGCCCGGGACCGGGGGACGGACAGCCCCAGCATTTT.

The chain links TRBV7-2 to TRBJ2-7, with D perhaps matching TRBD1 or TRBD2 (5 bases each). CDR1 is SGHTA, CDR2 FQGNSA, per germline. Trimming left V 1 base short and J 3 bases short, with 10 bases between. The CDR3 has 14 amino acids. The CDR3, as DNA: TGTGCCAGCAGCTTAGTCGGGGCCAACTACGAGCAGTACTTC. It yields the protein CASSLVGANYEQYF.

This clone was observed a single time. The gene calls are TRBV27 and TRBJ1-2; D possibly corresponds to TRBD1 (5 bases). V shed 2 bases and J shed 7 bases, with 14 bases lying between them. Germline values: CDR1 MNHEY, CDR2 SMNVEV (reference sequence). The CDR3 length is 14 residues. The CDR3 here is CASSLGQGFGGYTF. The CDR3 DNA sequence: TGTGCCAGCAGTTTAGGGCAGGGATTTGGTGGCTACACCTTC.

The chain is built from TRBV21-1 and TRBJ2-7; TRBD2 was called by the table and not checked on the DNA. TRBV21-1 is flagged as a pseudogene. The CDR3 runs 16 residues. CDR3 bases: TGTGCCAGCAGCATAAGGGCGGGCGATAGCTTCTACGAGCAGTACTTC. This gives the protein CASSIRAGDSFYEQYF.